This entry lists 22 T cell receptor beta chains sequenced from one sample in a study of shared clonotypes between healthy human individuals. Assay: immunoSEQ multiplex PCR; the TCRdb copy retains only in-frame clones and omits some. The data contain more than 1 million clones, approximately 80% of them singletons. Input material: memory CD4+ T cells from PBMCs. Stated subset: CD45RA-negative fraction. The receptors derive from a man younger than 35 in good health. Some clones in this sample may be carry-over from other donors' samples.

The chain employs TRBV6-1 and TRBJ1-4, with TRBD1 as a possible D gene (6 bases). The CDR3 is 15 amino acids. Germline V lookup: CDR1 MNHNS, CDR2 SASEGT. V was pared by 4 bases and J by 5 bases, with 14 bases between. CDR3 residues: CASSVMTGSNEKLFF. For the CDR3, the DNA is TGTGCCAGCAGTGTTATGACAGGTTCGAATGAAAAACTGTTTTTT.

About this clone: Distinct nucleotide sequences in the sample also encode this CDR3. V usage is TRBV28 and J usage is TRBJ1-2; D is ambiguous. From germline, CDR1 is MDHEN and CDR2 SYDVKM. The CDR3 length is 11 residues. V shed 6 bases and J shed 2 bases, with 4 bases lying between them. This CDR3 reads CASRANYGYTF. The CDR3 nucleotides read TGTGCCAGCAGGGCCAACTATGGCTACACCTTC.

The CDR3 DNA sequence: TGCGCCAGCAGCTTTGGGGGGTTGTCCTACGAGCAGTACTTC. Its protein product is CASSFGGLSYEQYF. The chain couples TRBV5-1 to TRBJ2-7, with D maybe TRBD2 (6 bases). V gave up 2 bases and J gave up 1 base, with 10 bases separating them. Germline values: CDR1 SGHRS, CDR2 YFSETQ. The CDR3 has 14 amino acids.

In this sample, this clone turned up many times. The DNA for the CDR3 is TGTGCCAGCTCACCACCCGTGGACAATGAGCAGTTCTTC. Translated, it gives CASSPPVDNEQFF. The V and J genes are TRBV18 and TRBJ2-1, with unresolved D. CDR1 and CDR2 (germline): KGHSH, LQKENI. The ends were cut back, 0 bases at V and 5 bases at J, with 5 bases in the middle. The CDR3 runs 13 residues.

This chain links TRBV29-1 with TRBJ2-5, with 7 bases fitting TRBD1. CDR1 and CDR2 (germline): SQVTM, ANQGSEA. Trimming took 6 bases from V and 3 from J; bases not matched to a gene: 4. The CDR3 sequence is 12 residues long. The CDR3 loop is CSVVGTEETQYF. In nucleotides, the CDR3 is TGCAGCGTCGTGGGGACAGAAGAGACCCAGTACTTC.

In its sample, this clone was seen a few times. Within the sample, other DNA sequences also encode this same CDR3. The chain employs TRBV7-2 and TRBJ2-5; TRBD1 matches at 8 bases. The J segment lost 5 bases and the V segment lost 3 bases, leaving 2 bases of the junction unmatched. CDR1 and CDR2 (germline): SGHTA, FQGNSA. This CDR3 contains 13 residues. The CDR3 spells CASSLDRVETQYF. The CDR3 bases are TGTGCCAGCAGCTTGGACAGGGTGGAGACCCAGTACTTC.

Worth noting for this clone: Other nucleotide sequences from this sample produce the same CDR3. The chain employs TRBV5-1 and TRBJ2-3, with D tentatively TRBD2 (5 bases). V dropped 1 base and J dropped 0 bases, with 6 bases sitting between them. The germline V gene has CDR1 SGHRS and CDR2 YFSETQ. The CDR3 consists of 14 residues. CDR3 sequence (DNA): TGCGCCAGCAGCTTGACTAGAAGCACAGATACGCAGTATTTT. As protein: CASSLTRSTDTQYF.

This chain uses TRBV30 with TRBJ1-2; 11 nucleotides align to TRBD1. This CDR3 comprises 14 residues. Germline CDR1 reads GTSNPN; CDR2 reads SVGIG (reference sequence). V dropped 2 bases and J dropped 8; count of bases not matched to a gene: 7. The CDR3 DNA reads as TGTGCCTGGAGTACTTTGGGACAGGGGGGAGGCTACACCTTC. Protein: CAWSTLGQGGGYTF.

There are many counts of this clone. The chain uses TRBV30 and TRBJ2-6, with D uncertain. This CDR3 region has 11 residues. Germline V CDR1 and CDR2: GTSNPN, SVGIG (reference sequence). Deletions cut 0 bases from V and 13 bases from J, with 7 bases between. CDR3: CAWSVTEVLTF. CDR3 sequence (DNA): TGTGCCTGGAGTGTAACAGAAGTCCTGACTTTC.

The chain has TRBV27 and TRBJ2-3; D gene ambiguous. The V end lost 1 base, the J end lost 6 bases, and 11 bases lay between the germline ends. Germline CDR1 and CDR2: MNHEY and SMNVEV (reference sequence). The CDR3 loop spans 14 amino acids. CDR3 sequence: CASSLFLAADTQYF. As DNA, the CDR3 is TGTGCCAGCAGTTTATTTCTGGCAGCGGATACGCAGTATTTT.

The rearrangement uses TRBV5-4 and TRBJ1-1; D not resolved. V was clipped by 0 bases and J by 0 bases, with 3 bases between them. The germline V gene encodes CDR1 SGHNT and CDR2 YYREEE (reference sequence). This CDR3 has 13 residues. The CDR3: CASSLELNTEAFF. CDR3 nucleotides: TGTGCCAGCAGCTTGGAGCTGAACACTGAAGCTTTCTTT.

The rearrangement uses TRBV7-9 and TRBJ1-1; D not resolved. The CDR3 has 16 residues. V shed 4 bases and J shed 0 bases, with 15 bases lying between them. Germline-derived CDR1 and CDR2 are SEHNR and FQNEAQ (reference sequence). This CDR3 reads CASSSGWPLMNTEAFF. The CDR3 region has the DNA TGTGCCAGCAGCTCCGGATGGCCTTTAATGAACACTGAAGCTTTCTTT.

The chain uses TRBV29-1 and TRBJ1-2; 9 nucleotides line up with TRBD1. This CDR3 comprises 13 residues. Germline loops: CDR1 SQVTM, CDR2 ANQGSEA. Trimming took 4 bases from V and 8 from J; bases not matched to a gene: 8. The CDR3 bases are TGCAGCGTTGGACGGACAGGGGAAGAGGGCTACACCTTC. It translates to CSVGRTGEEGYTF.

The CDR3 DNA follows: TGTGCCAGCAGCAAAAAACTGACTGCAACTAATGAAAAACTGTTTTTT. It yields the protein CASSKKLTATNEKLFF. The chain links TRBV21-1 to TRBJ1-4. TRBV21-1 is a pseudogene locus. The CDR3 is made up of 16 amino acids.

This clone was observed a single time. The gene calls are TRBV6-6 and TRBJ1-5; D is ambiguous. V gave up 1 base and J gave up 4 bases, with 8 bases separating them. The CDR3 contains 14 residues. Per germline, CDR1 MNHNY and CDR2 SVGAGI (reference sequence). The DNA of the CDR3 is TGTGCCAGCAGTTACTTTCCAAGAAATCAGCCCCAGCATTTT. Translating gives CASSYFPRNQPQHF.

In its sample, this clone was seen a few times. This chain links TRBV6-5 with TRBJ1-5; D might be TRBD1 (5 bases). CDR3 size: 13 residues. Trimming took off 8 bases at V and 6 bases at J, with 14 bases between the two ends. The germline CDR1 and CDR2 sequences are MNHEY and SVGAGI. CDR3 bases: TGTGCCAGCGGTTCGACGGGGGGTCAGCCCCAGCATTTT. Translation: CASGSTGGQPQHF.

The V and J genes are TRBV5-1 and TRBJ2-7; TRBD1 aligns across 7 bases. CDR3 size: 15 residues. Germline V gene data show CDR1 as SGHRS and CDR2 as YFSETQ. The J segment lost 4 bases and the V segment lost 4 bases, leaving 11 bases of the junction unmatched. The CDR3 loop is CASSIQRGRGYEQYF. The CDR3 DNA sequence: TGCGCCAGCAGCATCCAGAGGGGGCGAGGGTACGAGCAGTACTTC.

The gene calls are TRBV7-8 and TRBJ2-1, with D perhaps matching TRBD1 (6 bases). Germline V gene data show CDR1 as SGHVS and CDR2 as FQNEAQ. CDR3 length equals 14 residues. The V and J ends lost 6 bases and 6 bases respectively, with 15 bases between them. In DNA form, the CDR3 reads TGTGCCAGCAGACCCACTAGGGGGTTCAATGAGCAGTTCTTC. This gives the protein CASRPTRGFNEQFF. The full variable domain, rest sourced from reference TRBV7-8 and TRBJ2-1, is GAGVSQSPRYKVAKRGQDVALRCDPISGHVSLFWYQQALGQGPEFLTYFQNEAQLDKSGLPSDRFFAERPEGSVSTLKIQRTQQEDSAVYLCASRPTRGFNEQFFGPGTRLTVL.

The V gene is TRBV2, the J gene TRBJ2-1; 7 bases are shared with TRBD2. V shed 8 bases, J shed 6 bases, and the junction held 10 bases outside the gene matches. This CDR3 has 14 amino acids. Germline-derived CDR1 and CDR2 are SNHLY and FYNNEI. The CDR3 reads CASGASGTGNEQFF. DNA of the CDR3: TGTGCCAGCGGTGCTAGCGGTACGGGCAATGAGCAGTTCTTC.

V usage is TRBV6-6 and J usage is TRBJ1-2; D is unresolved. The CDR3 is 13 residues long. V was pared by 6 bases and J by 4 bases, with 12 bases between. Germline CDR1 reads MNHNY; CDR2 reads SVGAGI (reference sequence). For the CDR3, the DNA is TGTGCCAGCAGCCCTCAAGGACTCTATGGCTACACCTTC. Amino acids: CASSPQGLYGYTF.

V is TRBV2 and J is TRBJ1-5; no reliable D call. In germline, CDR1 is SNHLY, CDR2 FYNNEI. CDR3 length: 13 amino acids. V was cut by 7 bases and J by 3 bases, with 10 bases left in between. The CDR3 coding sequence is TGTGCCAGCACAGGTTTTCCCAATCAGCCCCAGCATTTT. Protein sequence: CASTGFPNQPQHF.

The chain employs TRBV5-4 and TRBJ2-7; the match to TRBD2 covers 7 bases. Germline CDR1 is SGHNT and CDR2 is YYREEE (reference sequence). V shed 2 bases, J shed 2 bases, and the junction held 10 bases outside the gene matches. CDR3 size: 16 residues. DNA for the CDR3: TGTGCCAGCAGCTTTCAGCCGGGAGGAGGGCCCTACGAGCAGTACTTC. This gives the protein CASSFQPGGGPYEQYF.